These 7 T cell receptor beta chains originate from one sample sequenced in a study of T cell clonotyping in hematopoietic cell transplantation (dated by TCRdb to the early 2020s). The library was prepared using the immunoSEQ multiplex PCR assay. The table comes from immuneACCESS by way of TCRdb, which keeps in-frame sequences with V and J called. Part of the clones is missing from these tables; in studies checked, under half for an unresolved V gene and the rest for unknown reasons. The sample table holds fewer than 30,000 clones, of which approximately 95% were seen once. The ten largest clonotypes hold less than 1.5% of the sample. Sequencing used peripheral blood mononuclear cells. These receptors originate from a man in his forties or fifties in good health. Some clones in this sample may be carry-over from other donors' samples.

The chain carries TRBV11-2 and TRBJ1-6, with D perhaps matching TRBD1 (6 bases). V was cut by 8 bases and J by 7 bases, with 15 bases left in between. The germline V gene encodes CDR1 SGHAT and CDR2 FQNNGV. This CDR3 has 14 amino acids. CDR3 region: CASGRGGSNSPLHF. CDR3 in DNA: TGTGCCAGCGGAAGGGGGGGCTCAAATTCACCCCTCCACTTT.

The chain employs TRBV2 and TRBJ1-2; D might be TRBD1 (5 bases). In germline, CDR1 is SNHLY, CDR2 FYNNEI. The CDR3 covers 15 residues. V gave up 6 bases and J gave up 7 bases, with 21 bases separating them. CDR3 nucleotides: TGTGCCAGCAGCGTTGTTCCGGGACCTCCACTTGGCTACACCTTC. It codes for CASSVVPGPPLGYTF.

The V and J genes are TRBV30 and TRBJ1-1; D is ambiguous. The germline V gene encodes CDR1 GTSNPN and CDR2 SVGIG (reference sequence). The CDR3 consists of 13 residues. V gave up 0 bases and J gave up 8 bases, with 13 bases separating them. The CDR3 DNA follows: TGTGCCTGGAGTGTCAGCCCCGCGGGGGAAGCTTTCTTT. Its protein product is CAWSVSPAGEAFF.

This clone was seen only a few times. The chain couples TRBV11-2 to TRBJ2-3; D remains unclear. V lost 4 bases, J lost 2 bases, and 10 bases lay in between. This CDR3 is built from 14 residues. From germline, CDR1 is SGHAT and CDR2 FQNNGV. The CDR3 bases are TGTGCCAGCAGCTCTTCCCCTTCCACAGATACGCAGTATTTT. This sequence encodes CASSSSPSTDTQYF.

The CDR3 here is CARTRTGGSTEAFF. The CDR3 nucleotides read TGTGCCAGGACAAGAACAGGGGGGAGCACTGAAGCTTTCTTT. The J gene is TRBJ1-1, the V gene TRBV2, with 8 bases aligning to TRBD1. Germline values: CDR1 SNHLY, CDR2 FYNNEI. The V segment lost 9 bases and the J segment 4 bases; nucleotides outside the gene matches: 10. The CDR3 has 14 amino acids.

Here the CDR3 reads CASSEPGPSYGYTF. The CDR3 DNA reads TGTGCCAGCAGTGAACCGGGCCCCTCCTATGGCTACACCTTC. The chain joins TRBV25-1 to TRBJ1-2; no firm D call. Germline V lookup: CDR1 MGHDK, CDR2 SYGVNS. Trimming pared 2 bases from V and 4 bases from J, leaving 11 bases between. The CDR3 sequence is 14 residues long.

The chain's CDR3 is CASSDGGNTYEQYF. The CDR3 DNA sequence: TGTGCCAGCAGCGACGGGGGGAACACTTACGAGCAGTACTTC. The J gene is TRBJ2-7, the V gene TRBV4-2, with 7 bases that match TRBD2. J gave up 4 bases and V 5 bases, and 8 bases lay outside the gene matches. The germline V gene encodes CDR1 LGHNA and CDR2 YNFKEQ. The length of the CDR3 is 14 residues.